This T cell receptor beta chain was profiled in a study of shared clonotypes between healthy human individuals. Study-wide results and limits: Sequencing depth was expected to affect clonotype sharing among donors. When naive CD4 clonotypes were compared across a few donors, 4% to 6.5% were shared.

Repertoires were generated with immunoSEQ multiplex PCR, while TCRdb's copy carries only in-frame clones and drops some. Seen here are 2 million to 2.5 million clones, approximately 93% observed once, and the top ten hold 0.36%. About this clone: The antigen is not known.

This CDR3 comprises 15 residues. CDR1 SGHNT and CDR2 YYREEE come from the germline V gene (reference sequence). V trimming: 5 bases; J trimming: 1 base; junction bases outside the gene matches: 8. Only Caucasian adults living in Nashville, Tennessee made up the donor group. The investigators split CD4+ cells into a CD45RA+ naive subset and a CD45RA-negative memory subset. The genes are TRBV5-4 and TRBJ1-1; 7 bases line up with TRBD1. The sample was naive CD4+ T cells from PBMCs. Subset denoted: CD45RA+ positively selected. This receptor was taken from a young man in good health. Some clones in this sample may be carry-over from other donors' samples. This CDR3 reads CASRPAGTANTEAFF. The CDR3 coding sequence is TGTGCCAGCAGACCCGCCGGGACAGCGAACACTGAAGCTTTCTTT.